Sequencing of this TCR beta chain was carried out in a study of regulatory T cells in long-lasting Graves disease. Concerning this clonotype itself: Its target is unknown.

Arm-PCR of CDR3 regions and iRepertoire HTBI primers were used to build TCR beta libraries. TCRdb recomputed calls from the multiplex PCR reads with MiXCR, one row per CDR3 protein. The data hold 450,000 to 600,000 distinct CDR3 sequences, with approximately 13% observed a single time. The length of the CDR3 is 18 residues. With 1 base removed from V and 4 bases from J, the gap between germline ends came to 17 bases. Germline CDR1 reads SGHTA; CDR2 reads FQGNSA. Notes on the study in general: Accuracy might have suffered from few samples.

Time point given: newly diagnosed GD, antithyroid drugs for less than 3 months. From PBMCs, RNA was extracted and then used to make the TCR library. These sequences were also reported in another study, on T cells in Graves' hyperthyroidism and ophthalmopathy.

The chain employs TRBV7-2 and TRBJ2-6; D unclear. This clonotype originated in a young man with Graves disease. Material: peripheral blood mononuclear cells (PBMCs), obtained at new diagnosis, from a patient treated with antithyroid drugs. For the CDR3, the DNA is TGTGCCAGCAGCTTAGAAGGGTTCGAGAGCTTCGGGGCCAACGTCCTGACTTTC. Its protein product is CASSLEGFESFGANVLTF. Using reference TRBV7-2 and TRBJ2-6 for the parts outside the CDR3, the full variable domain is GAGVSQSPSNKVTEKGKDVELRCDPISGHTALYWYRQSLGQGLEFLIYFQGNSAPDKSGLPSDRFSAERTGGSVSTLTIQRTQQEDSAVYLCASSLEGFESFGANVLTFGAGSRLTVL.